This TCR beta chain was documented in a study of blood T cell repertoires in COVID-19 (dated by TCRdb to the early 2020s). Notes on the research overall: The collaborator samples originated in the United States, Italy and Spain and spanned the acute and convalescent phases of COVID-19. The material from the prospective study consisted of cDNA or gDNA derived from T cells, B-cell-depleted T cells, or PBMCs. Deeply sampled blood TCRbeta repertoires from subjects exposed to, actively infected with, or recovered from COVID-19 were included in the dataset. The repertoires were released in a freely available public database meant as a resource for research on the immune response to SARS-CoV-2. Samples came from the ongoing ImmuneRACE study (first 160 participants) plus 1,254 subjects from 6 global collaborators. The sample metadata nearly always contained a de-identified subject ID, COVID-19 status, age in years and sex. Where available, HLA class I and class II types were obtained from metadata supplied by the sample provider rather than from assay-based typing. What the study reported, not specific to this receptor: Clinical and demographic metadata were provided uncurated, with the amount varying by source and participant.

TCRbeta CDR3 regions were amplified from genomic DNA by means of the immunoSEQ Assay, a bias-controlled multiplex PCR. On the authors' methods: The number of nucleated cells in each sample was estimated by amplification of reference gene primers within the assay. Sequence reads were collapsed and filtered to measure the absolute abundance of every unique TCRbeta CDR3 rearrangement. For each sample, productive Simpson clonality was calculated as the square root of Simpson's diversity index over productive rearrangements. TCRdb took over this immuneACCESS table, retaining in-frame rearrangements with V and J assigned. Such tables are incomplete; in checked studies, under half of the missing clones stem from an unresolved V gene, and the remainder is unexplained. Clone size and the V and J calls come from that table; the DNA yielded D and trimming. In all, the sample holds over 110,000 clones, and approximately 89% of those were seen once. The ten largest clonotypes hold 28% of the sample.

Each collaborating institution followed its own protocols to collect whole blood in K2EDTA tubes. For TCRbeta analysis, collaborators shipped samples in one of three forms: frozen whole blood, isolated PBMCs, or DNA extracted from either of those sample types. CDR1 is given as SGHNT and CDR2 as YYREEE, both from the germline V gene (reference sequence). The CDR3, cysteine through phenylalanine, is 14 amino acids long. Only CDR3 DNA remains: 42 bases, in frame from the first base. The germline V end is reduced by 1 base and the J end by 3 bases; junction bases left unmatched: 1. This clone appeared once. The clone's antigen remains unknown. No base-level quality is on record; no much larger clone is a single base apart.

Material for sequencing was peripheral blood. This TCR derives from a human donor in a cohort sampled during active COVID-19. The chain couples TRBV5-4 to TRBJ2-5, and 9 junction bases match TRBD2. The CDR3 protein is CASSLQRGEETQYF. The bases read TGTGCCAGCAGCTTGCAGCGGGGGGAAGAGACCCAGTACTTC. Full variable domain (CDR3 extended with the reference TRBV5-4 and TRBJ2-5 proteins): ETGVTQSPTHLIKTRGQQVTLRCSSQSGHNTVSWYQQALGQGPQFIFQYYREEENGRGNFPPRFSGLQFPNYSSELNVNALELDDSALYLCASSLQRGEETQYFGPGTRLLVL.